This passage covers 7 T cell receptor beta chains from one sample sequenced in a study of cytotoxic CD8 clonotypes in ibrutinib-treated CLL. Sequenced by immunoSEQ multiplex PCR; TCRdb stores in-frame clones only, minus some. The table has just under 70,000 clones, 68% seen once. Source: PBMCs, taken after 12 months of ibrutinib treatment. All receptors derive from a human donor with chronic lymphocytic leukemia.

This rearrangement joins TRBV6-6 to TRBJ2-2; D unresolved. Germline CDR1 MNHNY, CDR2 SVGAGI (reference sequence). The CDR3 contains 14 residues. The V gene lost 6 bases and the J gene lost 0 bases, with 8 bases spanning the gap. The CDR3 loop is CASSWSANTGELFF. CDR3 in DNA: TGTGCCAGCAGCTGGTCGGCGAACACCGGGGAGCTGTTTTTT.

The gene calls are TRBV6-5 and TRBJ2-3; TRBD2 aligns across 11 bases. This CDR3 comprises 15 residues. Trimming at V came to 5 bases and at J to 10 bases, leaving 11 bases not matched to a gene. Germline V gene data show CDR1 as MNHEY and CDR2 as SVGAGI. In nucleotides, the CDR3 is TGTGCCAGCAGTCCGCTTAGCGGGGGGGCCTTCCCGCAGTATTTT. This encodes CASSPLSGGAFPQYF.

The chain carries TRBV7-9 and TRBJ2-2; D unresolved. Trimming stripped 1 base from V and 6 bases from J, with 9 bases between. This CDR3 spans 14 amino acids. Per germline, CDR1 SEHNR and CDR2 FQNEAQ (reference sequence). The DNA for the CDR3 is TGTGCCAGCAGCTTAGGTGACATCTCCGGGGAGCTGTTTTTT. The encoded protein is CASSLGDISGELFF. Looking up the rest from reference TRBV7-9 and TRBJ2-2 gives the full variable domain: DTGVSQNPRHKITKRGQNVTFRCDPISEHNRLYWYRQTLGQGPEFLTYFQNEAQLEKSRLLSDRFSAERPKGSFSTLEIQRTEQGDSAMYLCASSLGDISGELFFGEGSRLTVL.

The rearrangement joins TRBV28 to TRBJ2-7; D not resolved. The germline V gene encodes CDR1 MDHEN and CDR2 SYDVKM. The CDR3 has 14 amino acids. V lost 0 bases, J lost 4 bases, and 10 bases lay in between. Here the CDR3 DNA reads TGTGCCAGCAGTTTATGGACCGAGAATTACGAGCAGTACTTC. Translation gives CASSLWTENYEQYF.

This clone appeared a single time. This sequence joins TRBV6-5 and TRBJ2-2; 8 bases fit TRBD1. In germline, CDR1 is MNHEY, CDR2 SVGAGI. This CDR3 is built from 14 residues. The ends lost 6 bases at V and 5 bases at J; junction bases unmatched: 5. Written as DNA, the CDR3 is TGTGCCAGCAGAAAACAGGGGGGTACCGGGGAGCTGTTTTTT. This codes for CASRKQGGTGELFF.

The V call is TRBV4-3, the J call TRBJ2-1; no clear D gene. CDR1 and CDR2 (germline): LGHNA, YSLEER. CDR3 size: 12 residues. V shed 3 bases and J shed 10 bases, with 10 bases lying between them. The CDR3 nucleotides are TGCGCCAGCAGCCAGCCCGGCGGAGAGCAGTTCTTC. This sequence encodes CASSQPGGEQFF.

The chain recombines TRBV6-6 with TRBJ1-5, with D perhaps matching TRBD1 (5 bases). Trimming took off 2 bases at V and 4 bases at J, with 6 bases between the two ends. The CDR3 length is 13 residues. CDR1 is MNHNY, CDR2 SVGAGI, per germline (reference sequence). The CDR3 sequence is CASSYEGNQPQHF. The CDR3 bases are TGTGCCAGCAGTTACGAGGGGAATCAGCCCCAGCATTTT.